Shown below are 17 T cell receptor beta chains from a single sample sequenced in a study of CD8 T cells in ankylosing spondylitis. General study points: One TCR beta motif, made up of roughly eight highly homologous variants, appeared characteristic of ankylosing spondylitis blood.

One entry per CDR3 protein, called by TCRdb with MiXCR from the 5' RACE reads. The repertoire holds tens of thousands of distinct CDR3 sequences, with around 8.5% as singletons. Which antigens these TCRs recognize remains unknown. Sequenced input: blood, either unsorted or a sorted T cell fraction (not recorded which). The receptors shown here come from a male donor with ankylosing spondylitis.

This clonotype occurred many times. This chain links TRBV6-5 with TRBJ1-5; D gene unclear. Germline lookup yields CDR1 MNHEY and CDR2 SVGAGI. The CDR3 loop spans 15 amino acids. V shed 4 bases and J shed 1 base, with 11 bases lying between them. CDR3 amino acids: CASSSTGGSNQPQHF. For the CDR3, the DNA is TGTGCCAGCAGTTCGACGGGCGGGAGCAATCAGCCCCAGCATTTT.

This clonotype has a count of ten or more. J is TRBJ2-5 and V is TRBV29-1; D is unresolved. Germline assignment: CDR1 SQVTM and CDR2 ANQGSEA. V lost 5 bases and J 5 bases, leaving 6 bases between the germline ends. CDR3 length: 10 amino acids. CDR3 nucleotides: TGCAGCGTTCAATTGGAGACCCAGTACTTC. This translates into CSVQLETQYF.

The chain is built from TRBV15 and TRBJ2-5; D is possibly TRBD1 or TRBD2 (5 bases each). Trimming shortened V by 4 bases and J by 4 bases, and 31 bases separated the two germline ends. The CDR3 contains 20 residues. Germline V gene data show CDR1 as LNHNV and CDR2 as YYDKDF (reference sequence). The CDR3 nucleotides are TGTGCCACCAGCACATTAACCGGGACCCCAGGAAAGATTTTCCGAGAGACCCAGTACTTC. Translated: CATSTLTGTPGKIFRETQYF.

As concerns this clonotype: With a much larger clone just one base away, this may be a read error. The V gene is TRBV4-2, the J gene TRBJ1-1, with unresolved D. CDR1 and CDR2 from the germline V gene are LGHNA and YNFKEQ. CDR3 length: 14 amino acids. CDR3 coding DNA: TGTGTCAGCAGCCAAGATCGAGATCCTTCAGAGGCTTTCTTT. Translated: CVSSQDRDPSEAFF.

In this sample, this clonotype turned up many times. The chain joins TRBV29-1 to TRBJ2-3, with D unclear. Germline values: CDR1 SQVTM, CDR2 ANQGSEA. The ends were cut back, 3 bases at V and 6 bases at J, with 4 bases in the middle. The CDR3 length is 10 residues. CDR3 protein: CSVEADTQYF. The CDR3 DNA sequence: TGCAGCGTTGAGGCGGATACGCAGTATTTT.

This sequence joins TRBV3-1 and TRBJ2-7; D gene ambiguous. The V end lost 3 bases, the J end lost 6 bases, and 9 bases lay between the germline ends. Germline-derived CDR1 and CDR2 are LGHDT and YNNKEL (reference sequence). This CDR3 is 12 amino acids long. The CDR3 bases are TGTGCCAGCAGCCATAGGGAAGGCGAGCAGTACTTC. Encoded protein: CASSHREGEQYF.

The CDR3: CATSGPGTGGDGYTF. Here the CDR3 DNA reads TGTGCCACCAGTGGTCCCGGGACAGGGGGCGATGGCTACACCTTC. This chain connects TRBV24-1 to TRBJ1-2; TRBD1 aligns across 12 bases. In germline, CDR1 is KGHDR, CDR2 SFDVKD. Trimming removed 5 bases from V and 6 bases from J; junction bases left unmatched: 6. The CDR3 consists of 15 residues.

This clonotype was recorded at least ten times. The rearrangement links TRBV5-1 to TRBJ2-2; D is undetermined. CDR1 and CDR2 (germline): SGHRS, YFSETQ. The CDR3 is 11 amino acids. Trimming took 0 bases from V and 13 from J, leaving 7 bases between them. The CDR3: CASSLGRSLFF. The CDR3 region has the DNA TGCGCCAGCAGCTTGGGCCGATCGCTGTTTTTT. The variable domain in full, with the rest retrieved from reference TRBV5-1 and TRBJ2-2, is KAGVTQTPRYLIKTRGQQVTLSCSPISGHRSVSWYQQTPGQGLQFLFEYFSETQRNKGNFPGRFSGRQFSNSRSEMNVSTLELGDSALYLCASSLGRSLFFGEGSRLTVL.

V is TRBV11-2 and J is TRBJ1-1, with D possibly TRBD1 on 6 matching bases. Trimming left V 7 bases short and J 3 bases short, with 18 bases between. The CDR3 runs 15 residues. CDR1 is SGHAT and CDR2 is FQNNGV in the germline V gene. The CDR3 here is CASILEGGRYTEAFF. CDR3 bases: TGTGCCAGCATCCTAGAAGGGGGACGGTACACTGAAGCTTTCTTT.

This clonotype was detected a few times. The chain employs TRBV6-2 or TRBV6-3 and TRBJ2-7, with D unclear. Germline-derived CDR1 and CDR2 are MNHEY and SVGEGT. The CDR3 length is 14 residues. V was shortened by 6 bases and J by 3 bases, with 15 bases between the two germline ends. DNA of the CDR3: TGTGCCAGCAGCCACCTGACCCTTAACTACGAGCAGTACTTC. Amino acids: CASSHLTLNYEQYF.

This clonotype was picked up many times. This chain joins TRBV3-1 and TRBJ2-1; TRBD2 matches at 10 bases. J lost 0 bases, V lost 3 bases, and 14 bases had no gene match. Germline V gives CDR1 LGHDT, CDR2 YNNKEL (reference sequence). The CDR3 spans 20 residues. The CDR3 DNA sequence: TGTGCCAGCAGCCACCCAGGGGCTAGCGGGAGCCGCAGCTCCTACAATGAGCAGTTCTTC. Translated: CASSHPGASGSRSSYNEQFF.

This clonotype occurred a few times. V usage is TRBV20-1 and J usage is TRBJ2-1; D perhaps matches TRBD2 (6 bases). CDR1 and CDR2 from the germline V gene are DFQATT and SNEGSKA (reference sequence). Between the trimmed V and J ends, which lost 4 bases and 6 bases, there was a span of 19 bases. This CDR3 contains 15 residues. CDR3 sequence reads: CSANELRGTGNEQFF. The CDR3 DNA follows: TGCAGTGCTAACGAGCTTCGCGGGACGGGCAATGAGCAGTTCTTC.

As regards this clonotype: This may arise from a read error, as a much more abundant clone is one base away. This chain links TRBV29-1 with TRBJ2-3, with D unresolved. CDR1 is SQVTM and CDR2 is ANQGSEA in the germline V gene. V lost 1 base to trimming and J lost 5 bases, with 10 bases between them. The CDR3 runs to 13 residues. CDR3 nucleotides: TGCAGCGTTGAAGCGGCGGCGATAGATACGCAGTATTTT. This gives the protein CSVEAAAIDTQYF.

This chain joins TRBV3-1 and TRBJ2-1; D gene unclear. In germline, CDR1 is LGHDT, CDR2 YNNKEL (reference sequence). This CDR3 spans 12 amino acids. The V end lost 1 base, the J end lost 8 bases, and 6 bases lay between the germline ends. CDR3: CASSQAVHEQFF. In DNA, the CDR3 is TGTGCCAGCAGCCAAGCTGTACATGAGCAGTTCTTC.

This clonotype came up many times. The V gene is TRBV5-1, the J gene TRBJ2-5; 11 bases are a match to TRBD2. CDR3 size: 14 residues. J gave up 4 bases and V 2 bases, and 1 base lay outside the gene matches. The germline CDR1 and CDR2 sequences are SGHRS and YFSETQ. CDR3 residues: CASSLLAGAETQYF. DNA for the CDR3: TGCGCCAGCAGCTTACTAGCGGGAGCAGAGACCCAGTACTTC.

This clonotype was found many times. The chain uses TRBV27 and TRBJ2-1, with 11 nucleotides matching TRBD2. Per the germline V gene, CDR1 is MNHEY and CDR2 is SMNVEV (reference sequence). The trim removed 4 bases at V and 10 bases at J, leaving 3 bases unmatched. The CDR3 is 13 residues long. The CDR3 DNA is TGTGCCAGCAGTTGGGGGACTAGCGGAGAGCAGTTCTTC. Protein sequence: CASSWGTSGEQFF.

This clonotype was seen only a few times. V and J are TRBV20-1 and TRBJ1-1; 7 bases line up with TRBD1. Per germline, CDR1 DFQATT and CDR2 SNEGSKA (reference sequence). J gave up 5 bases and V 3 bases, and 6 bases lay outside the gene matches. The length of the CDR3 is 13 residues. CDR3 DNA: TGCAGTGCTAGTAGGGGGCGGGAGACTGAAGCTTTCTTT. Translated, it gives CSASRGRETEAFF.